These 8 T cell receptor beta chains came from one sample sequenced in a study of CD8 T cells in ankylosing spondylitis. TCRdb itself ran the 5' RACE reads through MiXCR, one entry per CDR3 protein. The sample consists of around 300,000 distinct CDR3 sequences, about a fifth of them appearing once. Sequenced sample: blood, either unsorted or a sorted T cell fraction (not recorded which). All receptors derive from a female donor with ankylosing spondylitis or in good health (not recorded which).

V gene TRBV7-7 combines with J gene TRBJ2-6; perhaps TRBD1 as D (5 bases). V was trimmed by 5 bases and J by 4 bases, leaving 12 bases between them. The CDR3 contains 15 residues. The germline V gene encodes CDR1 SSHAT and CDR2 FNYEAQ (reference sequence). The CDR3 sequence: CASSPLRAGANVLTF. CDR3 nucleotide sequence: TGTGCCAGCAGCCCCCTCAGGGCCGGGGCCAACGTCCTGACTTTC.

This clonotype is labeled medium-sized. The chain couples TRBV12-3 or TRBV12-4 to TRBJ1-5, with 7 bases fitting TRBD1. J lost 4 bases, V lost 6 bases, and 0 bases had no gene match. The CDR3 is made up of 12 amino acids. The CDR3 DNA is TGTGCCAGCAGGGGACAGAATCAGCCCCAGCATTTT. Protein product: CASRGQNQPQHF.

The chain joins TRBV10-3 to TRBJ2-7; 10 bases map to TRBD2. Germline assignment: CDR1 ENHRY and CDR2 SYGVKD. The CDR3 has 18 amino acids. Germline trimming cut 4 bases from V and 2 bases from J; bases unmatched to any gene: 14. The CDR3: CAISGTSLPSGSTYEQYF. Here the CDR3 DNA reads TGTGCCATCAGTGGAACTTCTCTCCCTAGCGGGAGTACCTACGAGCAGTACTTC.

In its sample, this clonotype was seen a few times. V gene TRBV20-1 combines with J gene TRBJ1-1; 11 bases match TRBD1. The CDR3 is 13 amino acids. Germline V lookup: CDR1 DFQATT, CDR2 SNEGSKA (reference sequence). Trimming cost V 5 bases and J 5 bases; bases outside gene matches: 4. The CDR3 DNA follows: TGCAGTGCTGCCGGGACAGGGGGGACTGAAGCTTTCTTT. It is translated as CSAAGTGGTEAFF.

The J gene is TRBJ2-1, the V gene TRBV11-1; no clear D. V was trimmed by 5 bases and J by 8 bases, leaving 10 bases between them. The CDR3 runs 12 residues. Germline lookup yields CDR1 SGHAT and CDR2 FQDESV (reference sequence). The CDR3 is CASSTRRYEQFF. The CDR3 bases are TGTGCCAGCAGCACCAGAAGGTATGAGCAGTTCTTC. Variable domain in full (rest from reference TRBV11-1 and TRBJ2-1): EAEVAQSPRYKITEKSQAVAFWCDPISGHATLYWYRQILGQGPELLVQFQDESVVDDSQLPKDRFSAERLKGVDSTLKIQPAELGDSAMYLCASSTRRYEQFFGPGTRLTVL.

This clonotype was seen many times. The V gene is TRBV4-2, the J gene TRBJ2-3, with D possibly matching TRBD2 (6 bases). V lost 0 bases and J lost 1, with 11 bases in between. CDR3 length: 16 amino acids. From germline, CDR1 is LGHNA and CDR2 YNFKEQ. The CDR3: CASSQDGGGGTDTQYF. The CDR3 DNA is TGTGCCAGCAGCCAAGATGGTGGAGGGGGCACAGATACGCAGTATTTT.

This sequence joins TRBV20-1 and TRBJ2-5; TRBD2 matches 10 bases. The germline CDR1 and CDR2 sequences are DFQATT and SNEGSKA (reference sequence). CDR3 length: 13 residues. J gave up 4 bases and V 5 bases, and 4 bases lay outside the gene matches. DNA of the CDR3: TGCAGTGCTGTAGCGGGAGGTGGAGAGACCCAGTACTTC. Translating gives CSAVAGGGETQYF.

This clonotype was counted ten times or more. The genes are TRBV12-3 or TRBV12-4 and TRBJ2-2, with 8 bases aligning to TRBD1. This CDR3 comprises 15 residues. Unmatched junction bases numbered 4, after V lost 6 bases and J lost 1 base. CDR3 sequence: CASRGQAMNTGELFF. In DNA, the CDR3 is TGTGCCAGCAGGGGACAGGCTATGAACACCGGGGAGCTGTTTTTT.